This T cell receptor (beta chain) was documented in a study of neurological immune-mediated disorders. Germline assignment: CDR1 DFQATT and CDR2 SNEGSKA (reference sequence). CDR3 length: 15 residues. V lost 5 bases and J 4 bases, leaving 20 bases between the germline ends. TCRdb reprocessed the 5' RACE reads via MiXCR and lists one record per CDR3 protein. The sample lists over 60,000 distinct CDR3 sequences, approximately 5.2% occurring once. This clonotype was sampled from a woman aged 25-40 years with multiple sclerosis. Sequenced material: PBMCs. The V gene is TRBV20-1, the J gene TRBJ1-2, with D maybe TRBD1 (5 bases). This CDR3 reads CSARNPGGKSYGYTF. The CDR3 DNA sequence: TGCAGTGCTCGTAATCCGGGGGGGAAAAGCTATGGCTACACCTTC.